This T cell receptor (beta chain) was identified during a study of T cells after yellow fever vaccination. Notes on the study in general: Reappearing after the booster were most of the clones from primary vaccination (about 96% CD4, 88% CD8). Though weaker, the secondary response peaked faster, on day 5 versus 15.

In TCRdb, the 5' RACE reads were re-called with MiXCR into one record per CDR3 protein. The data contain more than 120,000 distinct CDR3 sequences, roughly 8% of them seen just once; the ten biggest clones take up roughly 0.73%. This clonotype was detected many times. Its antigen is as yet unknown. The V end lost 0 bases, the J end lost 5 bases, and 18 bases lay between the germline ends. CDR1 and CDR2 (germline): LNHNV, YYDKDF (reference sequence). The CDR3 runs 17 residues. The clonotype was recovered from a man aged 25 to 45 who received the YFV17D yellow fever vaccine. The chain uses TRBV15 and TRBJ2-3; TRBD2 might be the D (6 bases). The sequencing here drew on CD4+ T cells sorted from PBMCs, taken 5 days after the yellow fever booster vaccination. CDR3 sequence (DNA): TGTGCCACCAGCAGAGATACCCGCGGGGTGGTAGGAGATACGCAGTATTTT. This codes for CATSRDTRGVVGDTQYF.